One TCR beta chain is described in this entry. The data were obtained in a study of blood T cell repertoires in COVID-19. Study background: Nucleic acid was either cDNA or gDNA, and it came from T cells, B-cell-depleted T cells, or PBMCs.

In the authors' workflow: Amplified reference gene primers provided the basis for estimating nucleated cell counts. The repertoire was sequenced with immunoSEQ multiplex PCR; TCRdb's copy has only in-frame clones and lacks some. From that table come the V and J calls and clone size; the DNA was used to work out D and trimming. The sample records about 49,000 clones, about 86% being singletons. Germline values: CDR1 WNHNN, CDR2 SYGVQD (reference sequence). V dropped 9 bases and J dropped 6 bases, with 10 bases sitting between them. This CDR3 has 11 residues. The receptor was derived from a man in his forties or fifties with active COVID-19. Sequenced material: peripheral blood. J is TRBJ2-3 and V is TRBV10-1, with a weak D call TRBD2 (5 bases). The CDR3 coding sequence is TGCGCCAGTAGCCCGGGGGATACGCAGTATTTT. Its translation: CASSPGDTQYF.